A selection of T cell receptor beta chains follows, all from one sample in a study of human T cells and chemical hapten exposure. TCRdb reanalysed the 5' RACE reads using MiXCR and keeps one entry per CDR3 protein. The sample comprises about 81,000 distinct CDR3 sequences, 7.7% of which are singletons, and 2% to 2.5% rests with the top ten. All receptors derive from a male donor in good health. Both conserved end residues are part of each CDR3. The D gene is left open where the match is weak. Size is omitted from some rows. Given values are once, few, many or a class for expanded clones.

abundance: many; v_gene: TRBV4-3; j_gene: TRBJ1-1; d_gene: .; CDR3aa: CASSQGVIRENTEAFF; CDR3nt: TGCGCCAGCAGCCAGGGGGTCATCAGGGAGAACACTGAAGCTTTCTTT
abundance: many; v_gene: TRBV3-1; j_gene: TRBJ2-4; d_gene: .; CDR3aa: CASSQGAVLWDIQYF; CDR3nt: TGTGCCAGCAGCCAGGGTGCCGTCTTGTGGGACATTCAGTACTTC
abundance: few; v_gene: TRBV12-3/TRBV12-4; j_gene: TRBJ1-5; d_gene: .; CDR3aa: CASSHSSRRFLSQHF; CDR3nt: TGTGCCAGCAGTCATTCCTCCCGCAGGTTTTTGTCCCAGCATTTT
abundance: few; v_gene: TRBV12-3/TRBV12-4; j_gene: TRBJ1-1; d_gene: .; CDR3aa: CASSLEGVNTEAFF; CDR3nt: TGTGCCAGCAGTTTAGAGGGGGTGAACACTGAAGCTTTCTTT
abundance: many; v_gene: TRBV11-2; j_gene: TRBJ1-6; d_gene: .; CDR3aa: CASSFGRSNSPLHF; CDR3nt: TGTGCCAGCAGCTTTGGCAGAAGTAATTCACCCCTCCACTTT
abundance: .; v_gene: TRBV5-1; j_gene: TRBJ2-3; d_gene: .; CDR3aa: CASSLGGPPLGDTQYF; CDR3nt: TGCGCCAGCAGCTTAGGGGGACCCCCTCTGGGAGATACGCAGTATTTT
abundance: .; v_gene: TRBV20-1; j_gene: TRBJ1-1; d_gene: TRBD1; CDR3aa: CSARDQDRGHEAFF; CDR3nt: TGCAGTGCTAGAGATCAGGACAGGGGGCATGAAGCTTTCTTT
abundance: many; v_gene: TRBV12-3/TRBV12-4; j_gene: TRBJ2-6; d_gene: TRBD1; CDR3aa: CASSLAPGQGASGANVLTF; CDR3nt: TGTGCCAGCAGCCTTGCACCGGGACAGGGGGCGTCTGGGGCCAACGTCCTGACTTTC
abundance: .; v_gene: TRBV19; j_gene: TRBJ2-2; d_gene: TRBD2; CDR3aa: CASSIGASGANTGELFF; CDR3nt: TGTGCCAGTAGTATAGGGGCTAGCGGAGCGAACACCGGGGAGCTGTTTTTT
abundance: many; v_gene: TRBV7-9; j_gene: TRBJ2-2; d_gene: .; CDR3aa: CASPLGATYTGELFF; CDR3nt: TGTGCCAGCCCCTTAGGGGCTACTTACACCGGGGAGCTGTTTTTT
abundance: many; v_gene: TRBV10-3; j_gene: TRBJ2-5; d_gene: .; CDR3aa: CAMITGTEQETQYF; CDR3nt: TGTGCCATGATAACCGGGACTGAACAAGAGACCCAGTACTTC
abundance: few; v_gene: TRBV27; j_gene: TRBJ1-1; d_gene: .; CDR3aa: CASRVMSLTEAFF; CDR3nt: TGTGCCAGCCGGGTGATGTCTCTCACTGAAGCTTTCTTT
abundance: .; v_gene: TRBV29-1; j_gene: TRBJ2-3; d_gene: .; CDR3aa: CSVKQTYTDTQYF; CDR3nt: TGCAGCGTAAAACAGACTTACACAGATACGCAGTATTTT
abundance: few; v_gene: TRBV4-2; j_gene: TRBJ1-4; d_gene: .; CDR3aa: CASSQEGPRGEKLFF; CDR3nt: TGTGCCAGCAGCCAAGAAGGGCCCCGGGGAGAAAAACTGTTTTTT
abundance: many; v_gene: TRBV6-4; j_gene: TRBJ2-2; d_gene: .; CDR3aa: CASSGAGDTGELFF; CDR3nt: TGTGCCAGCAGTGGAGCAGGGGACACCGGGGAGCTGTTTTTT
abundance: few; v_gene: TRBV5-1; j_gene: TRBJ2-7; d_gene: TRBD2; CDR3aa: CASSLESSGTRGYEQYF; CDR3nt: TGCGCCAGCAGCTTGGAGAGTAGCGGGACCAGGGGATACGAGCAGTACTTC
abundance: few; v_gene: TRBV12-3/TRBV12-4; j_gene: TRBJ1-1; d_gene: .; CDR3aa: CASTPEIPMNTEAFF; CDR3nt: TGTGCCAGCACCCCAGAAATTCCTATGAACACTGAAGCTTTCTTT
abundance: few; v_gene: TRBV20-1; j_gene: TRBJ1-1; d_gene: .; CDR3aa: CSASEYFKGNTEAFF; CDR3nt: TGCAGTGCTAGCGAGTACTTTAAGGGGAACACTGAAGCTTTCTTT
abundance: .; v_gene: TRBV12-3/TRBV12-4; j_gene: TRBJ1-1; d_gene: .; CDR3aa: CASSLVGTEAFF; CDR3nt: TGTGCCAGCAGTTTAGTGGGAACTGAAGCTTTCTTT
abundance: .; v_gene: TRBV7-9; j_gene: TRBJ1-1; d_gene: .; CDR3aa: CAGGDTEAFF; CDR3nt: TGTGCCGGAGGGGACACTGAAGCTTTCTTT
abundance: few; v_gene: TRBV25-1; j_gene: TRBJ2-2; d_gene: .; CDR3aa: CATQVGGSRTANTGELFF; CDR3nt: TGTGCCACCCAAGTGGGGGGATCCCGGACAGCCAACACCGGGGAGCTGTTTTTT
abundance: many; v_gene: TRBV2; j_gene: TRBJ2-1; d_gene: TRBD2; CDR3aa: CASSEISGRGHNEQFF; CDR3nt: TGTGCCAGCAGTGAGATTAGCGGGAGGGGGCACAATGAGCAGTTCTTC
abundance: many; v_gene: TRBV3-1; j_gene: TRBJ1-1; d_gene: TRBD1; CDR3aa: CASSLGQMNTEAFF; CDR3nt: TGTGCCAGCAGCCTGGGACAGATGAACACTGAAGCTTTCTTT
abundance: many; v_gene: TRBV2; j_gene: TRBJ1-1; d_gene: TRBD1; CDR3aa: CASSGQGFAEAFF; CDR3nt: TGTGCCAGCAGCGGACAGGGGTTCGCTGAAGCTTTCTTT
abundance: many; v_gene: TRBV5-5; j_gene: TRBJ2-7; d_gene: .; CDR3aa: CASGGSSYEQYF; CDR3nt: TGTGCCTCCGGCGGGTCCTCCTACGAGCAGTACTTC
abundance: .; v_gene: TRBV12-5; j_gene: TRBJ1-1; d_gene: .; CDR3aa: CASGLQGGSTEAFF; CDR3nt: TGTGCTAGTGGTTTACAGGGCGGGTCCACTGAAGCTTTCTTT
abundance: .; v_gene: TRBV12-3/TRBV12-4; j_gene: TRBJ1-1; d_gene: .; CDR3aa: CASSPHREAFF; CDR3nt: TGTGCCAGCAGCCCTCACCGAGAAGCTTTCTTT
abundance: few; v_gene: TRBV5-5; j_gene: TRBJ2-3; d_gene: .; CDR3aa: CASSLDTGNPSTDTQYF; CDR3nt: TGTGCCAGCAGCTTGGACACAGGGAATCCTAGCACAGATACGCAGTATTTT
abundance: few; v_gene: TRBV7-2; j_gene: TRBJ2-3; d_gene: .; CDR3aa: CASSPRPRADTQYF; CDR3nt: TGTGCCAGCAGCCCCCGGCCTAGGGCAGATACGCAGTATTTT
abundance: few; v_gene: TRBV2; j_gene: TRBJ1-1; d_gene: TRBD1; CDR3aa: CASTRTGRNTEAFF; CDR3nt: TGTGCCAGCACGAGGACAGGGCGAAACACTGAAGCTTTCTTT
abundance: many; v_gene: TRBV18; j_gene: TRBJ2-3; d_gene: .; CDR3aa: CASSPLDGLTDTQYF; CDR3nt: TGTGCCAGCTCACCACTGGACGGACTCACAGATACGCAGTATTTT
abundance: few; v_gene: TRBV2; j_gene: TRBJ2-3; d_gene: TRBD2; CDR3aa: CASRGKRGTYTDTQYF; CDR3nt: TGTGCCAGCAGGGGCAAGCGGGGCACCTACACAGATACGCAGTATTTT